These T cell receptor beta chains were read from a single sample in a study of blood T cell repertoires in COVID-19. Only in-frame clones appear in the TCRdb table, and some are missing; sequencing was by immunoSEQ multiplex PCR. The table has about 180,000 clones, 80% to 90% seen once. Sequencing was carried out using peripheral blood. Receptors were obtained from a man aged 18 to 29 who had recovered from COVID-19. Both conserved end residues are part of each CDR3. The order of the fields is clone size, CDR3 length, V gene, D gene, J gene, CDR3 protein, CDR3 DNA. D genes are given only for firm matches. Some rows have no size entry. The others give once, few or many, or a class for an expanded clone.

size: -
length: 15
V: TRBV4-3
D: TRBD1
J: TRBJ2-7
CDR3: CASSPAGQGSYEQYF
DNA: TGCGCCAGCAGCCCGGCGGGACAGGGATCCTACGAGCAGTACTTC

size: -
length: 14
V: TRBV5-5
D: TRBD1
J: TRBJ1-4
CDR3: CASSATGGSEKLFF
DNA: TGTGCCAGCAGCGCAACAGGGGGCAGTGAAAAACTGTTTTTT

size: -
length: 15
V: TRBV18
D: -
J: TRBJ2-7
CDR3: CASSPLAQADYEQYF
DNA: TGTGCCAGCTCACCGCTGGCACAGGCGGACTACGAGCAGTACTTC

size: -
length: 13
V: TRBV4-1
D: -
J: TRBJ1-2
CDR3: CASSPGVGWGYTF
DNA: TGCGCCAGCAGCCCAGGGGTGGGCTGGGGCTACACCTTC

size: -
length: 16
V: TRBV19
D: TRBD2
J: TRBJ2-7
CDR3: CASSITSGLAQYEQYF
DNA: TGTGCCAGTAGTATTACATCCGGACTAGCGCAGTACGAGCAGTACTTC

size: -
length: 19
V: TRBV7-9
D: TRBD2
J: TRBJ2-2
CDR3: CASSSHHLGLADNTGELFF
DNA: TGTGCCAGCAGCTCTCATCATTTGGGACTAGCGGATAACACCGGGGAGCTGTTTTTT

size: -
length: 15
V: TRBV5-4
D: -
J: TRBJ1-4
CDR3: CASRDRDTSNEKLFF
DNA: TGTGCCAGCAGGGACCGGGACACCTCTAATGAAAAACTGTTTTTT

size: -
length: 16
V: TRBV5-1
D: TRBD2
J: TRBJ2-1
CDR3: CASSLGGLAGDDEQFF
DNA: TGCGCCAGCAGCTTGGGGGGGCTAGCGGGAGATGATGAGCAGTTCTTC

size: once
length: 17
V: TRBV7-9
D: TRBD2
J: TRBJ2-7
CDR3: CASSLGTSGTASYEQYF
DNA: TGTGCCAGCAGTCTTGGGACTAGCGGGACAGCCTCCTACGAGCAGTACTTC

size: -
length: 14
V: TRBV3-1/TRBV3-2
D: -
J: TRBJ2-5
CDR3: CASSQRGAKETQYF
DNA: TGTGCCAGCAGCCAACGCGGGGCCAAAGAGACCCAGTACTTC

size: -
length: 15
V: TRBV5-4
D: -
J: TRBJ2-3
CDR3: CASSLAPTSTDTQYF
DNA: TGTGCCAGCAGCTTGGCTCCTACTAGCACAGATACGCAGTATTTT

size: -
length: 17
V: TRBV12-1
D: -
J: TRBJ2-7
CDR3: CASSSPKESGSSYEQYF
DNA: TGTGCCAGCAGCTCTCCCAAGGAAAGCGGGAGTTCCTACGAGCAGTACTTC

size: -
length: 17
V: TRBV19
D: -
J: TRBJ2-6
CDR3: CATSPRGLSSGANVLTF
DNA: TGTGCCACCTCCCCGCGGGGCCTCAGCTCTGGGGCCAACGTCCTGACTTTC

size: -
length: 14
V: TRBV7-2
D: -
J: TRBJ2-6
CDR3: CASSLGDTAKVLTF
DNA: TGTGCCAGCAGCTTAGGGGACACCGCGAAAGTCCTGACTTTC

size: -
length: 15
V: TRBV3-1/TRBV3-2
D: -
J: TRBJ2-1
CDR3: CASSPSDRSYNEQFF
DNA: TGTGCCAGCAGTCCCTCGGACAGATCCTACAATGAGCAGTTCTTC

size: -
length: 15
V: TRBV7-9
D: -
J: TRBJ2-7
CDR3: CASTTAGTLSYEQYF
DNA: TGTGCCAGCACCACTGCCGGGACACTCTCCTACGAGCAGTACTTC

size: -
length: 13
V: TRBV10-3
D: -
J: TRBJ2-7
CDR3: CAISVIVEYEQYF
DNA: TGTGCCATCAGTGTAATTGTGGAGTACGAGCAGTACTTC

size: -
length: 14
V: TRBV6-6
D: TRBD2
J: TRBJ2-1
CDR3: CATRLAEIYNEQFF
DNA: TGTGCCACCAGACTAGCGGAGATCTACAATGAGCAGTTCTTC

size: -
length: 16
V: TRBV5-4
D: -
J: TRBJ2-7
CDR3: CASSLGGSSTTYEQYF
DNA: TGTGCCAGCAGCTTGGGTGGGAGCTCCACTACCTACGAGCAGTACTTC

size: -
length: 12
V: TRBV28
D: TRBD1
J: TRBJ1-2
CDR3: CASSPGQGAFHF
DNA: TGTGCCAGCAGTCCCGGACAGGGAGCATTCCACTTC

size: -
length: 17
V: TRBV28
D: TRBD1
J: TRBJ1-5
CDR3: CASSLRDRAEGNQPQHF
DNA: TGTGCCAGCAGTCTTAGGGACAGGGCGGAGGGCAATCAGCCCCAGCATTTT

size: -
length: 14
V: TRBV27
D: -
J: TRBJ2-7
CDR3: CASSYTQGSYEQYF
DNA: TGTGCCAGCAGTTATACCCAGGGCTCCTACGAGCAGTACTTC

size: -
length: 15
V: TRBV6-6
D: -
J: TRBJ1-1
CDR3: CASSLITRGSTEAFF
DNA: TGTGCCAGCAGCCTCATCACCCGAGGAAGCACTGAAGCTTTCTTT

size: -
length: 17
V: TRBV19
D: TRBD2
J: TRBJ2-3
CDR3: CASSIDPASGRADTQYF
DNA: TGTGCCAGTAGTATAGATCCGGCTAGCGGGAGGGCAGATACGCAGTATTTT

size: -
length: 13
V: TRBV11-1
D: -
J: TRBJ2-1
CDR3: CASSSQGTNEQFF
DNA: TGTGCCAGCAGCTCCCAGGGTACCAATGAGCAGTTCTTC

size: -
length: 14
V: TRBV2
D: -
J: TRBJ2-7
CDR3: CASSPTGTTDEQYF
DNA: TGTGCCAGCAGTCCAACCGGGACAACAGACGAGCAGTACTTC

size: -
length: 13
V: TRBV30
D: -
J: TRBJ2-7
CDR3: CAWTGKRSYEQYF
DNA: TGTGCCTGGACTGGGAAGCGGAGCTACGAGCAGTACTTC

size: -
length: 17
V: TRBV19
D: -
J: TRBJ2-5
CDR3: CASSIGPQEGWGKTQYF
DNA: TGTGCCAGTAGTATAGGACCTCAGGAGGGATGGGGAAAGACCCAGTACTTC

size: -
length: 13
V: TRBV12-3/TRBV12-4
D: -
J: TRBJ2-1
CDR3: CASRTDTNNEQFF
DNA: TGTGCCAGCAGGACAGACACCAACAATGAGCAGTTCTTC

size: -
length: 12
V: TRBV28
D: -
J: TRBJ1-4
CDR3: CASSLVTEKLFF
DNA: TGTGCCAGCAGTTTAGTGACAGAAAAACTGTTTTTT

size: -
length: 16
V: TRBV19
D: TRBD1
J: TRBJ1-5
CDR3: CASSIGTRGRGQPQHF
DNA: TGTGCCAGTAGTATAGGAACCAGGGGGCGCGGTCAGCCCCAGCATTTT

size: -
length: 14
V: TRBV27
D: -
J: TRBJ2-1
CDR3: CASSLFQGHNEQFF
DNA: TGTGCCAGCAGTTTATTTCAGGGGCACAATGAGCAGTTCTTC

size: -
length: 12
V: TRBV29-1
D: -
J: TRBJ2-3
CDR3: CSVAGTTDTQYF
DNA: TGCAGCGTTGCCGGGACTACAGATACGCAGTATTTT

size: -
length: 13
V: TRBV7-9
D: TRBD1
J: TRBJ2-7
CDR3: CASSPGTGYEQYF
DNA: TGTGCCAGCAGCCCCGGGACAGGCTACGAGCAGTACTTC

size: -
length: 15
V: TRBV28
D: TRBD1
J: TRBJ1-2
CDR3: CASRRTGQGNYGYTF
DNA: TGTGCCAGCAGGCGGACGGGACAGGGGAACTATGGCTACACCTTC

size: few
length: 14
V: TRBV27
D: -
J: TRBJ1-6
CDR3: CASSLQGGYSPLHF
DNA: TGTGCCAGCAGTTTGCAGGGAGGGTATTCACCCCTCCACTTT

size: -
length: 15
V: TRBV4-2
D: -
J: TRBJ1-2
CDR3: CASSQDLRGGYGYTF
DNA: TGTGCCAGCAGCCAAGATCTTCGGGGGGGCTATGGCTACACCTTC

size: -
length: 12
V: TRBV10-3
D: -
J: TRBJ1-1
CDR3: CATSTRNTEAFF
DNA: TGTGCCACCTCGACACGGAACACTGAAGCTTTCTTT

size: -
length: 11
V: TRBV29-1
D: -
J: TRBJ2-1
CDR3: CSVEDPVEQFF
DNA: TGCAGCGTTGAAGATCCAGTTGAGCAGTTCTTC

size: -
length: 13
V: TRBV12-3/TRBV12-4
D: -
J: TRBJ1-5
CDR3: CASSLFMNQPQHF
DNA: TGTGCCAGCAGTTTGTTCATGAATCAGCCCCAGCATTTT

size: once
length: 12
V: TRBV21-1
D: -
J: TRBJ1-6
CDR3: CASEPVISPLHF
DNA: TGTGCCAGCGAACCAGTTATTTCACCCCTCCACTTT